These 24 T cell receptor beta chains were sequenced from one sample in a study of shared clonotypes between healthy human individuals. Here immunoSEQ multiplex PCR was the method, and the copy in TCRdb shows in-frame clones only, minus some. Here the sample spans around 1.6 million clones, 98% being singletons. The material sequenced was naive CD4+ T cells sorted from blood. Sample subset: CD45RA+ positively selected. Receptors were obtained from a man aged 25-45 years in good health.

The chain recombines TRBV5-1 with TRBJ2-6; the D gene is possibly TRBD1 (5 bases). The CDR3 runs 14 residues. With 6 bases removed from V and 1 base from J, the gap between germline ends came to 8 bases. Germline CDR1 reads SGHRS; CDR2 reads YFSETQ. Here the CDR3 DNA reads TGCGCCAGCACACCAGGGTCTGGGGCCAACGTCCTGACTTTC. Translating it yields CASTPGSGANVLTF.

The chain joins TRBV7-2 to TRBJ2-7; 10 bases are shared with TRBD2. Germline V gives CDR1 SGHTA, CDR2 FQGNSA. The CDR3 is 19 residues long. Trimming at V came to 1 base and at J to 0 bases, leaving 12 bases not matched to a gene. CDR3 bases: TGTGCCAGCAGCTTAGAGCAGCGGGAGGGGACCGCATACTCCTACGAGCAGTACTTC. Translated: CASSLEQREGTAYSYEQYF. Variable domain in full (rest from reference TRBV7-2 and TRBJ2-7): GAGVSQSPSNKVTEKGKDVELRCDPISGHTALYWYRQSLGQGLEFLIYFQGNSAPDKSGLPSDRFSAERTGGSVSTLTIQRTQQEDSAVYLCASSLEQREGTAYSYEQYFGPGTRLTVT.

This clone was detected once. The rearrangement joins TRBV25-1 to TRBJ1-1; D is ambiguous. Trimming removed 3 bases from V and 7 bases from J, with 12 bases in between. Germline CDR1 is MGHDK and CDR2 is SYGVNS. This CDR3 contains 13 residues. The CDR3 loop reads CASSDRSRGEAFF. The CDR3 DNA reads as TGTGCCAGCAGTGATAGGTCCCGCGGTGAAGCTTTCTTT.

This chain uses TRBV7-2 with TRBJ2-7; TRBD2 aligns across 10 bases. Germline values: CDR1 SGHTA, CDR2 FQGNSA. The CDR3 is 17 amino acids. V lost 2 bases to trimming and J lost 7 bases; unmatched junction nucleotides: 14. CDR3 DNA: TGTGCCAGCAGCTTAAAAATAGCGGGAGGCGCTCGGGGGGAGCAGTACTTC. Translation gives CASSLKIAGGARGEQYF.

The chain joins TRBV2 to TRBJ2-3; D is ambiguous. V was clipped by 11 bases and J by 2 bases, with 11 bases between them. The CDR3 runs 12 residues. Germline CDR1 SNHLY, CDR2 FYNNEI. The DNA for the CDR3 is TGTGCCTCCCGATTTGACACAGATACGCAGTATTTT. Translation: CASRFDTDTQYF.

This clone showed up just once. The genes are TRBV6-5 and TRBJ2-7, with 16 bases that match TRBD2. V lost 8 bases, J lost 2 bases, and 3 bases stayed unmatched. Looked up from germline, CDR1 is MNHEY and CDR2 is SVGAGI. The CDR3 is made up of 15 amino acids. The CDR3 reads CASSGLAGGPYEQYF. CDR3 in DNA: TGTGCCAGCTCGGGACTAGCGGGAGGGCCCTACGAGCAGTACTTC.

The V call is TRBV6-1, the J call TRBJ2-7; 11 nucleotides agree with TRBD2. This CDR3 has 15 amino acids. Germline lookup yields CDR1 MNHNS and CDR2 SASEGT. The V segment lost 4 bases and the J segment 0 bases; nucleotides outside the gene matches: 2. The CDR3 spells CASSGLAGHSYEQYF. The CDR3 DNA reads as TGTGCCAGCAGTGGACTAGCGGGACACTCCTACGAGCAGTACTTC.

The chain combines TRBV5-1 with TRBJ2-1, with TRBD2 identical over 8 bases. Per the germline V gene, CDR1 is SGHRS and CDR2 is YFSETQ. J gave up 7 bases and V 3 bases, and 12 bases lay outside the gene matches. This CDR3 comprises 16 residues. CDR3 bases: TGCGCCAGCAGCTACAGAGCGGGAGCGTTGAGGAATGAGCAGTTCTTC. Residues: CASSYRAGALRNEQFF.

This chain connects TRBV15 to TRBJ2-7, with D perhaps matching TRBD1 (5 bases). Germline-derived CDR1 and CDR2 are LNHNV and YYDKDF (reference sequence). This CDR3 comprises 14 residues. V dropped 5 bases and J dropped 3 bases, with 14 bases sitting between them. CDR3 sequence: CATSGRAVSYEQYF. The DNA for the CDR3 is TGTGCCACCAGCGGCAGGGCGGTAAGCTACGAGCAGTACTTC.

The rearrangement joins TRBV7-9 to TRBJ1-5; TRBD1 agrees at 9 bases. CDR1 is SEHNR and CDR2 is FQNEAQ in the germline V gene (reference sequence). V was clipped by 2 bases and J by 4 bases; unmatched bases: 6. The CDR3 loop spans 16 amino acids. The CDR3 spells CASSLSSGTGNQPQHF. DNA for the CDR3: TGTGCCAGCAGCTTATCTTCCGGGACAGGGAATCAGCCCCAGCATTTT. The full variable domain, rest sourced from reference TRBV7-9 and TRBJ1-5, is DTGVSQNPRHKITKRGQNVTFRCDPISEHNRLYWYRQTLGQGPEFLTYFQNEAQLEKSRLLSDRFSAERPKGSFSTLEIQRTEQGDSAMYLCASSLSSGTGNQPQHFGDGTRLSIL.

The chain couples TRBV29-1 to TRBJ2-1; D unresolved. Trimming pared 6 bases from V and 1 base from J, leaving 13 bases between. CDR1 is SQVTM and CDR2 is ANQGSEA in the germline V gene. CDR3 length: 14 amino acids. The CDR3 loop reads CSVDRLRSYNEQFF. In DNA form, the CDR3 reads TGCAGCGTGGACCGACTGAGATCCTACAATGAGCAGTTCTTC.

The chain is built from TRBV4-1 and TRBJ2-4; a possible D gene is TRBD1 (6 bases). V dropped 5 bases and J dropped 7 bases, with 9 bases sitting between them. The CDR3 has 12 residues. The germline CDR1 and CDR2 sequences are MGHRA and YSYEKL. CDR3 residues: CASSGRGNIQYF. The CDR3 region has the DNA TGCGCCAGCAGCGGAAGGGGGAACATTCAGTACTTC.

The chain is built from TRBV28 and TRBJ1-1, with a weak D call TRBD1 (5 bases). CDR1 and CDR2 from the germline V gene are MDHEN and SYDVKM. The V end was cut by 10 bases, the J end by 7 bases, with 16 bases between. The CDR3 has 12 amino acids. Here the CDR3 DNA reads TGTGCCATCGGGGGTCAAAGTCTTGAAGCTTTCTTT. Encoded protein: CAIGGQSLEAFF.

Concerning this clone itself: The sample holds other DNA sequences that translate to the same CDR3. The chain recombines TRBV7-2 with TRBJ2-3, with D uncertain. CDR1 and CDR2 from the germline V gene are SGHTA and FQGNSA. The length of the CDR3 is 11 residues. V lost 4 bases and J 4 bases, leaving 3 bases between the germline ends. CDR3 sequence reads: CASSSSDTQYF. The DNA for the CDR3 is TGTGCCAGCAGCTCTTCAGATACGCAGTATTTT.

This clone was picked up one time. The CDR3 DNA follows: TGTGCCAGCAGCTCCCTGGGACAAAAAAACATTCAGTACTTC. Its protein is CASSSLGQKNIQYF. This chain connects TRBV7-2 to TRBJ2-4; perhaps TRBD1 as D (6 bases). V lost 4 bases and J 4 bases, leaving 11 bases between the germline ends. Germline CDR1 is SGHTA and CDR2 is FQGNSA. CDR3 length: 14 residues.

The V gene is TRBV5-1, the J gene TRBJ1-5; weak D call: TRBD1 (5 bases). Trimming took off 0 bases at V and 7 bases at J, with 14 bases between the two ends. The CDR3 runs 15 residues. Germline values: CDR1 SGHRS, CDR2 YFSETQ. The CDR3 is CASSLDSGSTQPQHF. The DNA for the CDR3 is TGCGCCAGCAGCTTGGATTCAGGGTCGACGCAGCCCCAGCATTTT.

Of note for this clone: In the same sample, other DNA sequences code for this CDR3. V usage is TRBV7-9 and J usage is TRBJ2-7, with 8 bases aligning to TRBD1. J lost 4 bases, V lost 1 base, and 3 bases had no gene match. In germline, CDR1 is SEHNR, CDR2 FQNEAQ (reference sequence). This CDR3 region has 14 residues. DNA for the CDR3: TGTGCCAGCAGCTTAGGGACAGGGCTGTACGAGCAGTACTTC. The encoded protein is CASSLGTGLYEQYF.

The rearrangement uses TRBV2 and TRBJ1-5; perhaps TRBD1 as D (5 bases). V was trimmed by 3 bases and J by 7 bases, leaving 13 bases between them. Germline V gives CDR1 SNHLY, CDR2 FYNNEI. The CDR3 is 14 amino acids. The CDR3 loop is CASSERREGQPQHF. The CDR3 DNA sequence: TGTGCCAGCAGTGAGCGCAGGGAAGGCCAGCCCCAGCATTTT.

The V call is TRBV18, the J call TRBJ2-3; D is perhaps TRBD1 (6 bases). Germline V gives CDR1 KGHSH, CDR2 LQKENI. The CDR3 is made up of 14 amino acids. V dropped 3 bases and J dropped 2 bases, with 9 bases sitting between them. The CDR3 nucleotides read TGTGCCAGCTCACCGGCAGGGGACACAGATACGCAGTATTTT. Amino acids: CASSPAGDTDTQYF.

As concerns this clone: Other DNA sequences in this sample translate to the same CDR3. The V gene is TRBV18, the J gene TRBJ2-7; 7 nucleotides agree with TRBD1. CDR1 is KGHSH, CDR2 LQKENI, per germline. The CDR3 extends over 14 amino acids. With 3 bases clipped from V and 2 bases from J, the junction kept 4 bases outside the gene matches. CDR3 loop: CASSPGTETYEQYF. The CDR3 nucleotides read TGTGCCAGCTCACCTGGGACAGAGACCTACGAGCAGTACTTC.

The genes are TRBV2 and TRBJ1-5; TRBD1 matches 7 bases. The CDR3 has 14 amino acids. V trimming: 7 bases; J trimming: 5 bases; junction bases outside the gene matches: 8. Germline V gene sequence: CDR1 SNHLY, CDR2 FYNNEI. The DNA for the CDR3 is TGTGCCAGCACCGACAGGGCGAGTGATCAGCCCCAGCATTTT. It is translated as CASTDRASDQPQHF.

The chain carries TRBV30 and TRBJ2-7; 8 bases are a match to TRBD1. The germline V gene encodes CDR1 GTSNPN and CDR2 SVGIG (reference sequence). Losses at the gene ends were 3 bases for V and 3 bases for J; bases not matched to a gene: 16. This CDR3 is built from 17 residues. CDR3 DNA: TGTGCCTGGAGATGTGGGGCGCGGGACAGGTTCATCTACGAGCAGTACTTC. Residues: CAWRCGARDRFIYEQYF.

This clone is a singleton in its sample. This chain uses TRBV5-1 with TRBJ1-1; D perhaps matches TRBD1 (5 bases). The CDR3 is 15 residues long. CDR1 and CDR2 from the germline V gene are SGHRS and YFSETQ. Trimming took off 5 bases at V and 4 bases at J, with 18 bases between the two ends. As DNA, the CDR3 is TGCGCCAGCAGTTCAACCGGGACCCCGGCCACTGAAGCTTTCTTT. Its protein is CASSSTGTPATEAFF.

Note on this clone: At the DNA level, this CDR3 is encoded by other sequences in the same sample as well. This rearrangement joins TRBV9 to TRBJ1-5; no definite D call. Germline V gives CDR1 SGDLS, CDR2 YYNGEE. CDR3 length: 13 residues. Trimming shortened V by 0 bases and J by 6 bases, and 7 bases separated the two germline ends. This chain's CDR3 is CASSVGGSQPQHF. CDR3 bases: TGTGCCAGCAGCGTAGGGGGAAGTCAGCCCCAGCATTTT. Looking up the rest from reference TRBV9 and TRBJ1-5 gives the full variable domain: DSGVTQTPKHLITATGQRVTLRCSPRSGDLSVYWYQQSLDQGLQFLIQYYNGEERAKGNILERFSAQQFPDLHSELNLSSLELGDSALYFCASSVGGSQPQHFGDGTRLSIL.